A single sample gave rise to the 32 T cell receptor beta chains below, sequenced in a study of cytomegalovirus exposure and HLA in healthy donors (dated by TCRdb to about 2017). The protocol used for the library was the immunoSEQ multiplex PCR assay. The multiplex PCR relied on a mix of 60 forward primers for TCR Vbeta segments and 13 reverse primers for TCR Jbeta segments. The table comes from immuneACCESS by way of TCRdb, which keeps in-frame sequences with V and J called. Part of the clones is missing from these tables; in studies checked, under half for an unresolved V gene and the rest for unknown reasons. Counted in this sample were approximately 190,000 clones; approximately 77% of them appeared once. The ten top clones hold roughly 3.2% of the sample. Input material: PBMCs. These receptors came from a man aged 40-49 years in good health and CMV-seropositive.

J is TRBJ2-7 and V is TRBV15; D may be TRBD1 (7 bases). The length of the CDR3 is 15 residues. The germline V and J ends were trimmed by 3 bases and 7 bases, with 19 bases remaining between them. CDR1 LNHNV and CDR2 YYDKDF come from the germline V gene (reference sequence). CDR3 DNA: TGTGCCACCAGCAGGCAGGGGGGAGGCCCAGGTGAGCAGTACTTC. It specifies CATSRQGGGPGEQYF.

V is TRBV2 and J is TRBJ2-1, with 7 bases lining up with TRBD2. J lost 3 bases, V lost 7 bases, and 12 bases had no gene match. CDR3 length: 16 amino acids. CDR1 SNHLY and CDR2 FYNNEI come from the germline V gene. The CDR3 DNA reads TGTGCCAGCACCCCACGTCGACTAGCTAACTACAATGAGCAGTTCTTC. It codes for CASTPRRLANYNEQFF.

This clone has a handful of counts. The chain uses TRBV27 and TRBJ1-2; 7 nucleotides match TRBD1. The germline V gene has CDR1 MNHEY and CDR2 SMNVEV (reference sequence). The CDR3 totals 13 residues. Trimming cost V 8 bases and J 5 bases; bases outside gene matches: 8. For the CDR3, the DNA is TGTGCCAGCGGCCGGGGACAGTCTTATGGCTACACCTTC. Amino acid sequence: CASGRGQSYGYTF.

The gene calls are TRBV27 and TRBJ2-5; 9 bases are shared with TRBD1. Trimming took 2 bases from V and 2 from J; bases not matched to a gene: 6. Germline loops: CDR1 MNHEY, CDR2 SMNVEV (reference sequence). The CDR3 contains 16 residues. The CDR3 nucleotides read TGTGCCAGCAGTTTAAACAGGGGGCTAAAACAAGAGACCCAGTACTTC. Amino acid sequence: CASSLNRGLKQETQYF.

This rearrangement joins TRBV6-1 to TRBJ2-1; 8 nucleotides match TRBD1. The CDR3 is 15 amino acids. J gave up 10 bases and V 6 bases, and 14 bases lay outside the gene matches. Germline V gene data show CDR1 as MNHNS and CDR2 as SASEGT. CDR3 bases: TGTGCCAGCAGGACAGGGGCTCTTACTGAGGGGGAGCAGTTCTTC. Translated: CASRTGALTEGEQFF.

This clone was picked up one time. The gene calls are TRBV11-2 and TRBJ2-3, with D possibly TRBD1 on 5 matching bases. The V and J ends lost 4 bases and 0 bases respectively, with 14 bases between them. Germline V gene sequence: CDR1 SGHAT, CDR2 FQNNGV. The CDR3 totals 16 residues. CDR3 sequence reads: CASSSKGQLSTDTQYF. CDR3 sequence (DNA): TGTGCCAGCAGCTCGAAGGGGCAGCTTAGCACAGATACGCAGTATTTT.

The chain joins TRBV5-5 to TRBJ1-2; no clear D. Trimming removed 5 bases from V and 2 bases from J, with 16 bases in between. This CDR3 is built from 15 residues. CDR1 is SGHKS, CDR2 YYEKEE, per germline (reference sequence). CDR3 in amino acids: CASRPGSRANYGYTF. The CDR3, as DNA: TGTGCCAGCAGGCCCGGGAGTAGGGCGAACTATGGCTACACCTTC.

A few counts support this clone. DNA for the CDR3: TGTGCCAGCAGTTACGGGACAGGGAGGGACACTGAAGCTTTCTTT. It codes for CASSYGTGRDTEAFF. The chain couples TRBV6-6 to TRBJ1-1; TRBD1 agrees at 9 bases. This CDR3 spans 15 amino acids. The germline CDR1 and CDR2 sequences are MNHNY and SVGAGI (reference sequence). V dropped 2 bases and J dropped 3; count of bases not matched to a gene: 4.

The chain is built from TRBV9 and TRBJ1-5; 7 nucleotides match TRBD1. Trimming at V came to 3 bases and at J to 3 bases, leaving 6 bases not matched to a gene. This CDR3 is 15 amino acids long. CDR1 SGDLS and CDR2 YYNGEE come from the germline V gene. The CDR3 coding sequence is TGTGCCAGCAGCGCCCCCGGACAGGCCAATCAGCCCCAGCATTTT. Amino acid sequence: CASSAPGQANQPQHF.

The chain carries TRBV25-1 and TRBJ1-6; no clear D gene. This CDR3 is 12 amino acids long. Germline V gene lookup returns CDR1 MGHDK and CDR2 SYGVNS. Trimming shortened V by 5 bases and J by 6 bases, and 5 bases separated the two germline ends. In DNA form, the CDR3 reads TGTGCCAGCAGTCAGTTTAATTCACCCCTCCACTTT. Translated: CASSQFNSPLHF. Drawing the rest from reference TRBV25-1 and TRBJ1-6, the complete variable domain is EADIYQTPRYLVIGTGKKITLECSQTMGHDKMYWYQQDPGMELHLIHYSYGVNSTEKGDLSSESTVSRIRTEHFPLTLESARPSHTSQYLCASSQFNSPLHFGNGTRLTVT.

CDR3 region: CAWSLGLVYNEQFF. CDR3 bases: TGTGCCTGGAGTCTGGGACTAGTTTACAATGAGCAGTTCTTC. V is TRBV30 and J is TRBJ2-1; TRBD2 agrees at 8 bases. In germline, CDR1 is GTSNPN, CDR2 SVGIG (reference sequence). The CDR3 contains 14 residues. The V and J ends lost 2 bases and 4 bases, in that order; junction bases with no gene match: 4.

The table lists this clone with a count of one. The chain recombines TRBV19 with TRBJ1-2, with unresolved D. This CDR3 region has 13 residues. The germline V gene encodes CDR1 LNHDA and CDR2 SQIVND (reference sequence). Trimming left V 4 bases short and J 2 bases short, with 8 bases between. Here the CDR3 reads CASSRRENYGYTF. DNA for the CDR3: TGTGCCAGTAGTAGACGGGAGAACTATGGCTACACCTTC.

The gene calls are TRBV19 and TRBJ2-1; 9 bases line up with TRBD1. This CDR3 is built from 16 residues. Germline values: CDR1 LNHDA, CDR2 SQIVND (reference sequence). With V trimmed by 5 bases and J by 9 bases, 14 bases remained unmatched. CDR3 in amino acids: CASSPRGGDRVTEQFF. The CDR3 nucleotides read TGTGCCAGTAGTCCCCGTGGGGGGGACAGGGTCACTGAGCAGTTCTTC. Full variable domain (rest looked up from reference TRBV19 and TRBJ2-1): DGGITQSPKYLFRKEGQNVTLSCEQNLNHDAMYWYRQDPGQGLRLIYYSQIVNDFQKGDIAEGYSVSREKKESFPLTVTSAQKNPTAFYLCASSPRGGDRVTEQFFGPGTRLTVL.

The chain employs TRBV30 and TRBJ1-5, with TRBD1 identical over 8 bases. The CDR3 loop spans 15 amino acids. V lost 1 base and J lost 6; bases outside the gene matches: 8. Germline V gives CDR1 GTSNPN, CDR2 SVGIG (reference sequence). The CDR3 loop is CAWSGVRGQGQPQHF. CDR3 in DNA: TGTGCCTGGAGTGGGGTCAGGGGGCAGGGTCAGCCCCAGCATTTT. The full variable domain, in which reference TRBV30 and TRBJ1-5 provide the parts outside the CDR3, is SQTIHQWPATLVQPVGSPLSLECTVEGTSNPNLYWYRQAAGRGLQLLFYSVGIGQISSEVPQNLSASRPQDRQFILSSKKLLLSDSGFYLCAWSGVRGQGQPQHFGDGTRLSIL.

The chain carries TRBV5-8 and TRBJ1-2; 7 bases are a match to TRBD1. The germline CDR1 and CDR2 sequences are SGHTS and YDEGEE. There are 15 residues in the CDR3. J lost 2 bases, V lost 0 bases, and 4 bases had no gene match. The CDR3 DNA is TGTGCCAGCAGCTTGGATCCGACAGGGAACTATGGCTACACCTTC. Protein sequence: CASSLDPTGNYGYTF.

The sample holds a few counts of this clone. CDR3 in DNA: TGTGCCAGCAGTCTTACCGGGACAGCCTCCTATGGCTACACCTTC. This codes for CASSLTGTASYGYTF. The chain has TRBV6-5 and TRBJ1-2, with TRBD1 matching 7 bases. The germline V gene encodes CDR1 MNHEY and CDR2 SVGAGI. This CDR3 has 15 residues. The junction had 10 bases not matched to a gene; V was cut back by 5 bases and J by 4 bases.

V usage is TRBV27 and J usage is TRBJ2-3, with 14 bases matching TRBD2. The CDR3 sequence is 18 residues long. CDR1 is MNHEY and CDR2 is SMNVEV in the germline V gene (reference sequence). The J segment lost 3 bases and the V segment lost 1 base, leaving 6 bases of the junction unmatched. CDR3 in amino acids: CASSLYGTSGSITDTQYF. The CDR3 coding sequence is TGTGCCAGCAGTTTATACGGGACTAGCGGGAGCATAACAGATACGCAGTATTTT.

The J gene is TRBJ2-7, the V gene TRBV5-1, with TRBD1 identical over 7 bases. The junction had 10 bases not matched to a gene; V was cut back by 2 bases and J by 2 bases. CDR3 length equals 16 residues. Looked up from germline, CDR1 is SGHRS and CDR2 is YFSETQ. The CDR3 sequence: CASSFGSRQGAYEQYF. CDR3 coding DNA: TGCGCCAGCAGCTTTGGGTCGAGACAGGGTGCCTACGAGCAGTACTTC.

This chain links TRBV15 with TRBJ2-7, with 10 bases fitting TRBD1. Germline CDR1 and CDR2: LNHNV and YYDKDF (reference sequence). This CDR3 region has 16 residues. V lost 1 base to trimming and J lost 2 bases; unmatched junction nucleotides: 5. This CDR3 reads CATSRGGQGGTYEQYF. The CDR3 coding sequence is TGTGCCACCAGCAGAGGAGGACAGGGGGGGACCTACGAGCAGTACTTC. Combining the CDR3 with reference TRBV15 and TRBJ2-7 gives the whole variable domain DAMVIQNPRYQVTQFGKPVTLSCSQTLNHNVMYWYQQKSSQAPKLLFHYYDKDFNNEADTPDNFQSRRPNTSFCFLDIRSPGLGDTAMYLCATSRGGQGGTYEQYFGPGTRLTVT.

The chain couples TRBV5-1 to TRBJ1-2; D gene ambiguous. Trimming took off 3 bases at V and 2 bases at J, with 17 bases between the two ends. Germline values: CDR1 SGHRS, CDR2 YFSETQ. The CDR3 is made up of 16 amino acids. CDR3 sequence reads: CASSSNGRATNYGYTF. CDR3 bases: TGCGCCAGCAGCTCCAACGGGAGAGCAACCAACTATGGCTACACCTTC. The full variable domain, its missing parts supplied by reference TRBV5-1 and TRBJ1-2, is KAGVTQTPRYLIKTRGQQVTLSCSPISGHRSVSWYQQTPGQGLQFLFEYFSETQRNKGNFPGRFSGRQFSNSRSEMNVSTLELGDSALYLCASSSNGRATNYGYTFGSGTRLTVV.

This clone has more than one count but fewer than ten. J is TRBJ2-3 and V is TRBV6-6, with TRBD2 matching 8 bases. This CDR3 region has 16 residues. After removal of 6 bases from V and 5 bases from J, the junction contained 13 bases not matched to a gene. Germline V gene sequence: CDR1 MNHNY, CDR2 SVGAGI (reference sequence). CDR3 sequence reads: CASRPRIAGSGDTQYF. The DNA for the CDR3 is TGTGCCAGCAGGCCGCGGATAGCGGGAAGTGGAGATACGCAGTATTTT.

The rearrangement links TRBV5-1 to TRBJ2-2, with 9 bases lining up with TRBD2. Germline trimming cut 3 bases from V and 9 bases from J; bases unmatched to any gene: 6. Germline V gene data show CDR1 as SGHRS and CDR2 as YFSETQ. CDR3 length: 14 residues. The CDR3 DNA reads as TGCGCCAGCAGCTCCGGACTAGCGAACCGGGAGCTGTTTTTT. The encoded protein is CASSSGLANRELFF.

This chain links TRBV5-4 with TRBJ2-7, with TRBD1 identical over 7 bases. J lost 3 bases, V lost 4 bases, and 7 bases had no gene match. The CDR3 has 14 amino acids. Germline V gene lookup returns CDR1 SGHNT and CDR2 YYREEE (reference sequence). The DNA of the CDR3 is TGTGCCAGCAGCCGACAGGGCAACTACTACGAGCAGTACTTC. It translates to CASSRQGNYYEQYF.

CDR3 coding DNA: TGCGCCAGCAGCTTGAGCTCTTTGACTAGCGGGGCCAATGAGCAGTTCTTC. This translates into CASSLSSLTSGANEQFF. The chain recombines TRBV5-1 with TRBJ2-1; TRBD2 matches at 11 bases. The CDR3 has 17 residues. Unmatched junction bases numbered 9, after V lost 1 base and J lost 6 bases. The germline gives CDR1 SGHRS, CDR2 YFSETQ.

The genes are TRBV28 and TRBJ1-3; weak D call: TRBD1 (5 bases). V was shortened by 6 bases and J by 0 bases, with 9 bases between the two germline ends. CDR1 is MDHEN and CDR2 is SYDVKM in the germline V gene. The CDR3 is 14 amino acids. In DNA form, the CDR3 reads TGTGCCAGCAGAACAGGAAGCTCTGGAAACACCATATATTTT. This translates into CASRTGSSGNTIYF. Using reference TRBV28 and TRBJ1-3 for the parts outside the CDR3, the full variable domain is DVKVTQSSRYLVKRTGEKVFLECVQDMDHENMFWYRQDPGLGLRLIYFSYDVKMKEKGDIPEGYSVSREKKERFSLILESASTNQTSMYLCASRTGSSGNTIYFGEGSWLTVV.

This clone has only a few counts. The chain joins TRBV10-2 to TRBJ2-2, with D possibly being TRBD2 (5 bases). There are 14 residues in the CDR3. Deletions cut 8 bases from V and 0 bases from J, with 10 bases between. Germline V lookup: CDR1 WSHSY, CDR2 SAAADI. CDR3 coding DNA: TGCGCCAGCGTTAGACTAACGAACACCGGGGAGCTGTTTTTT. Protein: CASVRLTNTGELFF.

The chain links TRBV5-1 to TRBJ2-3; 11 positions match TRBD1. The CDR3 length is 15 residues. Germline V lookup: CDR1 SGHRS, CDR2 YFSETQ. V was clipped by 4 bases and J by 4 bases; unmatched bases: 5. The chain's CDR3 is CASSPGQGVSDTQYF. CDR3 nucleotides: TGCGCCAGCAGCCCGGGACAGGGGGTCTCAGATACGCAGTATTTT.

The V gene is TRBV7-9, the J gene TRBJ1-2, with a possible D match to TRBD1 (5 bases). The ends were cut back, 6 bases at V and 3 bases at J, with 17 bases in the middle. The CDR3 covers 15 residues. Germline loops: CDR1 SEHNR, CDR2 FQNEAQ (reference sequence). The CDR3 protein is CASSSGGGDHYGYTF. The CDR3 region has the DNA TGTGCCAGCAGTTCAGGTGGAGGGGATCACTATGGCTACACCTTC.

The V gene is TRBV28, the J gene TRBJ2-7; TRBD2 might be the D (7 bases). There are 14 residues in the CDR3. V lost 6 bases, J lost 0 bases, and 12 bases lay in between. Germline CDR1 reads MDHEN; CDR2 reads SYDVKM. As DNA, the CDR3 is TGTGCCAGCAGGGGAGGGACATCCTCCTACGAGCAGTACTTC. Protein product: CASRGGTSSYEQYF.

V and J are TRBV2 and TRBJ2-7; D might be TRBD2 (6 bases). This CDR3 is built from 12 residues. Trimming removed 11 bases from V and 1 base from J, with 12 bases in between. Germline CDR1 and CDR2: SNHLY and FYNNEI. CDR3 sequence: CALGRASYEQYF. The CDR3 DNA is TGTGCCCTCGGGAGAGCGTCCTACGAGCAGTACTTC.

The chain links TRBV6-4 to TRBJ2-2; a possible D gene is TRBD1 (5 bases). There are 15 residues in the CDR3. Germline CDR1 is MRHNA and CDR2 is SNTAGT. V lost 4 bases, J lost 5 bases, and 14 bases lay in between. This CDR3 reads CASSGQRTKTGELFF. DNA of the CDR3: TGTGCCAGCAGTGGACAGAGAACAAAGACCGGGGAGCTGTTTTTT.

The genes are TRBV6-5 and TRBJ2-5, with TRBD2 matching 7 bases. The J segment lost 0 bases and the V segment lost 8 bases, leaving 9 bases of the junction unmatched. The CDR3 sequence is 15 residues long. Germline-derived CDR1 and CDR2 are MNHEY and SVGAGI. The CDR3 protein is CASLKRAGDQETQYF. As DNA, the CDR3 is TGTGCCAGCCTAAAGCGGGCGGGGGACCAAGAGACCCAGTACTTC.